This T cell receptor (beta chain) comes out of a study of blood T cells in healthy people across ages. The authors ran a second PCR of roughly 6 to 12 cycles using a sample-barcoded 5' primer and a J-beta primer mix. TCRdb called the 5' RACE reads again in MiXCR, with one record for every CDR3 protein. The sample lists about 1,500,000 distinct CDR3 sequences; about 40% were seen once. V was cut by 0 bases and J by 6 bases, with 9 bases left in between. The germline V gene encodes CDR1 LGHNA and CDR2 YNFKEQ. This CDR3 is built from 14 residues. This clonotype was counted between two and nine times. The genes are TRBV4-2 and TRBJ2-1, with no clear D. Specimen: blood. This clonotype originated in a woman under 30 in good health. DNA of the CDR3: TGTGCCAGCAGCCAAGAAGTGGTTCCCAATGAGCAGTTCTTC. This sequence encodes CASSQEVVPNEQFF.